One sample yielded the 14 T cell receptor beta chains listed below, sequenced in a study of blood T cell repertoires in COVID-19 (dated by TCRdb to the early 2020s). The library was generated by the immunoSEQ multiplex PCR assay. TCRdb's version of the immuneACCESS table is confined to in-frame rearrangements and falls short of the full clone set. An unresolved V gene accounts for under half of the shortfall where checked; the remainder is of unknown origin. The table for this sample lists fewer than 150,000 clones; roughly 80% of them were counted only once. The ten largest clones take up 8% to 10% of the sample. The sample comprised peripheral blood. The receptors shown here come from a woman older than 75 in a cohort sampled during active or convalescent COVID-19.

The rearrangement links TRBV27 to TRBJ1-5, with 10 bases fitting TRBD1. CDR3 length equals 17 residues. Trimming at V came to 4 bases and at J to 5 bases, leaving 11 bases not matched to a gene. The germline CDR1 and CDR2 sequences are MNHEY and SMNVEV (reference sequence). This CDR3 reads CASSSKSGTGDHQPQHF. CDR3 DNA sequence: TGTGCCAGCAGTTCGAAATCCGGGACAGGGGATCATCAGCCCCAGCATTTT.

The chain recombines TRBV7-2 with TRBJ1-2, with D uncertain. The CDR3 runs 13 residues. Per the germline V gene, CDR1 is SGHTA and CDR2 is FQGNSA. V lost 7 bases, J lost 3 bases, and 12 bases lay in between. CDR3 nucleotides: TGTGCCAGCAATAACCCGGAGGACTATGGCTACACCTTC. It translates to CASNNPEDYGYTF.

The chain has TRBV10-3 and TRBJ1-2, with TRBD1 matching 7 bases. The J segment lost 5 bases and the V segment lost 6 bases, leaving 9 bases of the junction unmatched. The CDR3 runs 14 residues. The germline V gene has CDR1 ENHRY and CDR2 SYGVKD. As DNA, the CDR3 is TGTGCCATCAGGGCCGAGATGACAGGGTATGGCTACACCTTC. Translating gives CAIRAEMTGYGYTF.

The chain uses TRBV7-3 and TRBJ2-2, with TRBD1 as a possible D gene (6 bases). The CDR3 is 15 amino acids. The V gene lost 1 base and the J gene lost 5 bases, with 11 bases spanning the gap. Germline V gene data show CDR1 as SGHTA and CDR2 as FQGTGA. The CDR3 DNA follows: TGTGCCAGCAGCTTAATGGGCAGGGGAACCGGGGAGCTGTTTTTT. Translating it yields CASSLMGRGTGELFF.

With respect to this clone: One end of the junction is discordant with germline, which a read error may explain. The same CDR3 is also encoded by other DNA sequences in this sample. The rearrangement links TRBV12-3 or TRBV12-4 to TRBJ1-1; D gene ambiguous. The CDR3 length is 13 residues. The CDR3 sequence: CASSLASGTEAFF. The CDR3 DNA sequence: TGTGCCAGCAGCTTAGCCTCCGGCACTGAAGCTTTCTTT.

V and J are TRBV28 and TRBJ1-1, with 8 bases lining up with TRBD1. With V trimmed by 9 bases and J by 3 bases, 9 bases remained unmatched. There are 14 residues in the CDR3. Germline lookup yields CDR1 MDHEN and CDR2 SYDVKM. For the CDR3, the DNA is TGTGCCAGTACCCCGGGGACAGGCTACACTGAAGCTTTCTTT. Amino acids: CASTPGTGYTEAFF.

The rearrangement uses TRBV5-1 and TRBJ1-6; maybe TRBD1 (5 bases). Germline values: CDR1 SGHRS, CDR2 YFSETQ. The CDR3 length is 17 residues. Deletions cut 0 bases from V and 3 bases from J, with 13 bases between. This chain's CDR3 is CASSLDGGSIYNSPLHF. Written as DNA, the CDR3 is TGCGCCAGCAGCTTGGACGGGGGATCTATCTATAATTCACCCCTCCACTTT.

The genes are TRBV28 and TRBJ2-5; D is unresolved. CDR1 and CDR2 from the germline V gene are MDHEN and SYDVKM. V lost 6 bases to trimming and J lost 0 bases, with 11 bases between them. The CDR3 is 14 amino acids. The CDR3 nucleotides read TGTGCCAGCAGCGATACGAGTTACCAAGAGACCCAGTACTTC. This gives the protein CASSDTSYQETQYF.

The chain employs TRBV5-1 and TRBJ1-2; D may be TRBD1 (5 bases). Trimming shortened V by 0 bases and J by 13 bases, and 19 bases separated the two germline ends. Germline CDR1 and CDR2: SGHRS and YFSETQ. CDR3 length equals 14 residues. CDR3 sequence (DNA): TGCGCCAGCAGCTTGGCCCGGAACAGCAGGGTGTTCACCTTC. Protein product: CASSLARNSRVFTF.

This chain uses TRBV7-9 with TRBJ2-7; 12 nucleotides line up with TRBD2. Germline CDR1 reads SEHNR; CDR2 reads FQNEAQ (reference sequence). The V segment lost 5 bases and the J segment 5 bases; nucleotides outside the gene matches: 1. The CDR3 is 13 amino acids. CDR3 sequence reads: CASSRLAGDEQYF. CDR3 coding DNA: TGTGCCAGCAGCCGACTAGCGGGGGACGAGCAGTACTTC.

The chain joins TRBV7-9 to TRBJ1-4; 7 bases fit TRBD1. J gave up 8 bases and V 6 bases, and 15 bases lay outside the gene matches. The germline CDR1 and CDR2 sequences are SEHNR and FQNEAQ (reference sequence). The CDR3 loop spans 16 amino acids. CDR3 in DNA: TGTGCCAGCAGTTGGGACGGTAGGGGGCTTAGGGAAAAACTGTTTTTT. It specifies CASSWDGRGLREKLFF.

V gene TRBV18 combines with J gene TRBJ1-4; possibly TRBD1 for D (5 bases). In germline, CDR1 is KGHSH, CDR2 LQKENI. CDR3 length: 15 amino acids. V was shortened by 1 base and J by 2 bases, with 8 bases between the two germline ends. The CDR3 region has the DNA TGTGCCAGCTCACCACGTAAGGGGACTAATGAAAAACTGTTTTTT. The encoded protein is CASSPRKGTNEKLFF.

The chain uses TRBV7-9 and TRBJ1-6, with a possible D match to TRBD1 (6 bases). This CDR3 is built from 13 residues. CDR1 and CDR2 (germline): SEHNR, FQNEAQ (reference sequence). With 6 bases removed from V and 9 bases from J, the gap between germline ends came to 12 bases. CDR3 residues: CASRGQTTSPLHF. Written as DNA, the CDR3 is TGTGCCAGCAGAGGACAGACAACTTCACCCCTCCACTTT.

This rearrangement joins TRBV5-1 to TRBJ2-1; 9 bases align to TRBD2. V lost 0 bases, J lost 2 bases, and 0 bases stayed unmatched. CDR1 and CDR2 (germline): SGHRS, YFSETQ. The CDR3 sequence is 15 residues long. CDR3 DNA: TGCGCCAGCAGCTTGGTAGCGGGAGCCTACAATGAGCAGTTCTTC. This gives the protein CASSLVAGAYNEQFF.